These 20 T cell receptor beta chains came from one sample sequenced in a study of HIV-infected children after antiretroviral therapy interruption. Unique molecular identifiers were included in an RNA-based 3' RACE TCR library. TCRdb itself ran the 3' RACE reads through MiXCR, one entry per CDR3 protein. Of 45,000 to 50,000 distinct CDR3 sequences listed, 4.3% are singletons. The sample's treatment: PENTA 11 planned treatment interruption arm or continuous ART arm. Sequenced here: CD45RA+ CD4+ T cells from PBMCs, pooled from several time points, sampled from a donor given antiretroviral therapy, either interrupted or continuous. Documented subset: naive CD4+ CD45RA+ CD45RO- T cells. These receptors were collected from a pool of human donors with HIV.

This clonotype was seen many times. This CDR3 reads CASSDLAGSYNEQFF. CDR3 nucleotide sequence: TGTGCCAGCAGTGACTTGGCAGGCTCCTACAATGAGCAGTTCTTC. The chain employs TRBV6-1 and TRBJ2-1, with D hard to call. The germline V gene has CDR1 MNHNS and CDR2 SASEGT. V was cut by 3 bases and J by 0 bases, with 9 bases left in between. The CDR3 sequence is 15 residues long.

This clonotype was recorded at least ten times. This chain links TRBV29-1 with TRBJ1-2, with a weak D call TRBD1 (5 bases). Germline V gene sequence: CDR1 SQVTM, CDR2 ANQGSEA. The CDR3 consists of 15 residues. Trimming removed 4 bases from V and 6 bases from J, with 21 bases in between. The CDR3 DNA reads TGCAGCGTTGGTTTAGTTCAGGGCATCCTTGATGGCTACACCTTC. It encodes CSVGLVQGILDGYTF.

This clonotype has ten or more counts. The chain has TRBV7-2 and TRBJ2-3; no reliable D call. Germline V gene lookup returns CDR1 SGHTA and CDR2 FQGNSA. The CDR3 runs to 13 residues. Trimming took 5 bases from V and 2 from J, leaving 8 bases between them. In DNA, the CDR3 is TGTGCCAGCAGCACCGAGAACACAGATACGCAGTATTTT. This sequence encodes CASSTENTDTQYF.

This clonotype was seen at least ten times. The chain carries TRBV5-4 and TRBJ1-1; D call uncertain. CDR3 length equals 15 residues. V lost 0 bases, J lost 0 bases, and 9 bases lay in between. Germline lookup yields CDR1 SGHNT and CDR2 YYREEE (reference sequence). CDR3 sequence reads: CASSLDSQVNTEAFF. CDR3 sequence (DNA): TGTGCCAGCAGCTTGGACAGTCAAGTGAACACTGAAGCTTTCTTT.

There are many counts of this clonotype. CDR3 protein: CASSFSYGEQFF. Written as DNA, the CDR3 is TGTGCCAGCAGTTTTTCTTATGGTGAGCAGTTCTTC. This chain connects TRBV27 to TRBJ2-1; D call uncertain. Per germline, CDR1 MNHEY and CDR2 SMNVEV (reference sequence). The germline V and J ends were trimmed by 3 bases and 9 bases, with 9 bases remaining between them. This CDR3 contains 12 residues.

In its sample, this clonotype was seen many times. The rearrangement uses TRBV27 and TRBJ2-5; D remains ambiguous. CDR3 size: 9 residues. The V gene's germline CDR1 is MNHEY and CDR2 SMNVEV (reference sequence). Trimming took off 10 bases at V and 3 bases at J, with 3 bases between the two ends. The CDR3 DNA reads TGTGCCAAAGAAGAGACCCAGTACTTC. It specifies CAKEETQYF.

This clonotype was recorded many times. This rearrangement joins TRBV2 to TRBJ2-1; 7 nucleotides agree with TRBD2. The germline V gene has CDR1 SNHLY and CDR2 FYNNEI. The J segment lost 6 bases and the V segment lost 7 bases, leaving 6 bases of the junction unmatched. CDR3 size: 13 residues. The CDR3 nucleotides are TGTGCCAGCACCCCAGGACTAGTCAATGAGCAGTTCTTC. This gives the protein CASTPGLVNEQFF.

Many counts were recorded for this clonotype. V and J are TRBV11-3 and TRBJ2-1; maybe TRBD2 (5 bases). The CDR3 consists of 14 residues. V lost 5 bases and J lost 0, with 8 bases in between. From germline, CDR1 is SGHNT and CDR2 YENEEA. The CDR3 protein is CASSPGSSYNEQFF. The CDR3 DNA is TGTGCCAGCAGCCCGGGGAGCTCCTACAATGAGCAGTTCTTC.

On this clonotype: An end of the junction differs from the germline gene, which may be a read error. The CDR3 DNA reads TGCCCCAGCACCCCTCGACCGAACACCGGGGAGCTGTTTTTT. It yields the protein CPSTPRPNTGELFF. The rearrangement joins TRBV5-1 to TRBJ2-2; D remains ambiguous. This CDR3 region has 14 residues. Germline V CDR1 and CDR2: SGHRS, YFSETQ.

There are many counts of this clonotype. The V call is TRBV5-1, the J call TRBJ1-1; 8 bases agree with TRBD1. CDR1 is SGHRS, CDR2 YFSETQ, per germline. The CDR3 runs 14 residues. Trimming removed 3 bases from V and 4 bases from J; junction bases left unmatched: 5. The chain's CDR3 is CASSSTGGVTEAFF. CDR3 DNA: TGCGCCAGCAGCTCTACAGGGGGTGTCACTGAAGCTTTCTTT.

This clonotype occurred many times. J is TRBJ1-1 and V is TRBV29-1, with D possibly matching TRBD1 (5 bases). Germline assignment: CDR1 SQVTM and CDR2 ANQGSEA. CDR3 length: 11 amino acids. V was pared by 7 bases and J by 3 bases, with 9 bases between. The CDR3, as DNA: TGCAGCGGGGGGACGGACACTGAAGCTTTCTTT. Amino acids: CSGGTDTEAFF.

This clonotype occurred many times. DNA of the CDR3: TGTGCCATCAGTGATTCCGGACAGGGCAATGGCTACACCTTC. It is translated as CAISDSGQGNGYTF. V and J are TRBV10-3 and TRBJ1-2; 8 nucleotides agree with TRBD1. Germline loops: CDR1 ENHRY, CDR2 SYGVKD. This CDR3 is 14 amino acids long. Germline trimming cut 3 bases from V and 6 bases from J; bases unmatched to any gene: 6.

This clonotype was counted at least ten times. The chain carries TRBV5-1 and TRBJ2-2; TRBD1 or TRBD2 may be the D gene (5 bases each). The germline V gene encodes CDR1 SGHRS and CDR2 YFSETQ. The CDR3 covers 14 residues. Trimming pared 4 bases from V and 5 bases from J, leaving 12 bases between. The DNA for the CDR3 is TGCGCCAGCAGCCTGAGGGGTGAGACCGGGGAGCTGTTTTTT. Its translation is CASSLRGETGELFF.

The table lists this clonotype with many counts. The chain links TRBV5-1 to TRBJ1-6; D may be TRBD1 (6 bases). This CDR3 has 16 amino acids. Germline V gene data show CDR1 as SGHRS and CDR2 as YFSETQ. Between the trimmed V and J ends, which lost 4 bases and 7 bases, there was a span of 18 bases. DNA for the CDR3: TGCGCCAGCAGCGGCACCACAGGGAGAATGAATTCACCCCTCCACTTT. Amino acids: CASSGTTGRMNSPLHF.

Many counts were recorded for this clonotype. The DNA for the CDR3 is TGTGCCAGCAGCGGCAAAAGGTCGGGCACTGAAGCTTTCTTT. Amino acid sequence: CASSGKRSGTEAFF. V gene TRBV11-3 combines with J gene TRBJ1-1, with no clear D. Trimming stripped 5 bases from V and 4 bases from J, with 14 bases between. Germline assignment: CDR1 SGHNT and CDR2 YENEEA. This CDR3 is built from 14 residues.

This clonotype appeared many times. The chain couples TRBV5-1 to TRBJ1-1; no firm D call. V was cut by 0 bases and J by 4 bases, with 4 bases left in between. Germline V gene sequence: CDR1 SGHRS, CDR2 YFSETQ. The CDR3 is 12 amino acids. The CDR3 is CASSLGLTEAFF. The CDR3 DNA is TGCGCCAGCAGCTTGGGGCTCACTGAAGCTTTCTTT.

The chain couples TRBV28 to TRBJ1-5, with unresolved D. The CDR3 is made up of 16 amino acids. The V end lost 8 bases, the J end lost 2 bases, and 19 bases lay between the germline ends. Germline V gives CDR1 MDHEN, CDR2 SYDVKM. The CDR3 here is CASLMGPSEGNQPQHF. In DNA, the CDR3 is TGTGCCAGCTTGATGGGCCCCTCGGAGGGCAATCAGCCCCAGCATTTT.

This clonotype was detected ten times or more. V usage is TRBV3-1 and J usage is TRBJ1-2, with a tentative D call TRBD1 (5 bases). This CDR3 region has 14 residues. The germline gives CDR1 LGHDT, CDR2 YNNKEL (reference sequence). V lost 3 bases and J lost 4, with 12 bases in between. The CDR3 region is CASSQMDTTYGYTF. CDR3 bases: TGTGCCAGCAGCCAGATGGACACGACCTATGGCTACACCTTC.

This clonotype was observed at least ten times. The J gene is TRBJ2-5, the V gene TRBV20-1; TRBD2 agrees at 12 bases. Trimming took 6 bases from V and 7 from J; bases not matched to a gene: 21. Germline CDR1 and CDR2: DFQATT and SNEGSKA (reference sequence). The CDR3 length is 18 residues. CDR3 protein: CSAPRPTSGGHNLGTQYF. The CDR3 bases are TGCAGTGCCCCACGTCCGACTAGCGGGGGCCACAATCTTGGGACCCAGTACTTC.

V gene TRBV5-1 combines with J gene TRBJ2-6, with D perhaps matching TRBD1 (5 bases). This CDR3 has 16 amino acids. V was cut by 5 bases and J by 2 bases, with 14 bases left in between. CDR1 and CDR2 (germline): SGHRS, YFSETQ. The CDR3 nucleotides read TGCGCCAGCAGAATTCAGGGTCCCGCTGGGGCCAACGTCCTGACTTTC. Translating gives CASRIQGPAGANVLTF.